The 27 T cell receptor beta chains below come from one sample, sequenced in a study of shared clonotypes between healthy human individuals (dated by TCRdb to 2018 to 2020). CD8 naive samples consisted of CD45RO-negative cells that were positively selected for CCR7, yielding a CD45RA+CCR7+ population without TemRA cells. The library came from the immunoSEQ multiplex PCR assay. What TCRdb holds here is the immuneACCESS table cut down to in-frame rearrangements. Part of the clones is not present; checked against another copy, under half of the missing clones reflect an unresolved V gene, and the others are unexplained. The sample contains roughly 2.1 million clones, about 92% of them found a single time. The ten largest clones add up to under 2% of the sample. The sequenced sample was naive CD8+ T cells from PBMCs. Explained via the paper, the cell subset or site label denotes: CD45RA+CCR7+. Every receptor here comes from a man aged 18-30 years in good health. Some clones in this sample may be carry-over from other donors' samples.

The rearrangement links TRBV5-6 to TRBJ2-7; D not certain. From germline, CDR1 is SGHDT and CDR2 YYEEEE. The CDR3 spans 14 residues. Trimming removed 3 bases at V and 4 bases at J, with 14 bases between. The CDR3 region is CASSSYLIPYEQYF. The CDR3 DNA follows: TGTGCCAGCAGCTCCTACCTTATACCGTACGAGCAGTACTTC.

The CDR3 loop is CASSPIQGFTETQYF. As DNA, the CDR3 is TGTGCCAGCAGCCCGATACAGGGGTTTACGGAGACCCAGTACTTC. V and J are TRBV7-9 and TRBJ2-5; TRBD1 matches 7 bases. Germline trimming cut 5 bases from V and 5 bases from J; bases unmatched to any gene: 11. Germline values: CDR1 SEHNR, CDR2 FQNEAQ (reference sequence). The CDR3 has 15 amino acids.

A word on this clone: The identical CDR3 is also encoded by other nucleotide sequences in the sample. The J gene is TRBJ2-7, the V gene TRBV7-2; possible D gene TRBD2, 6 bases. Per germline, CDR1 SGHTA and CDR2 FQGNSA. Trimming left V 1 base short and J 3 bases short, with 7 bases between. The CDR3 has 13 residues. CDR3: CASSLGRGYEQYF. The CDR3 DNA is TGTGCCAGCAGCTTAGGGAGGGGCTACGAGCAGTACTTC.

V gene TRBV6-4 combines with J gene TRBJ2-1, with 7 positions matching TRBD1. V was pared by 6 bases and J by 4 bases, with 3 bases of the junction left unmatched. The germline V gene encodes CDR1 MRHNA and CDR2 SNTAGT. This CDR3 region has 13 residues. In nucleotides, the CDR3 is TGTGCCAGCAGCGAGGGACAGTACAATGAGCAGTTCTTC. This translates into CASSEGQYNEQFF.

The CDR3 here is CASSQEPGTLNQPQHF. CDR3 coding DNA: TGCGCCAGCAGCCAAGAACCCGGGACCCTCAATCAGCCCCAGCATTTT. The chain carries TRBV4-3 and TRBJ1-5; possibly TRBD1 for D (5 bases). V was shortened by 0 bases and J by 3 bases, with 12 bases between the two germline ends. The CDR3 sequence is 16 residues long. Germline CDR1 and CDR2: LGHNA and YSLEER.

The V call is TRBV6-1, the J call TRBJ2-3, with D perhaps assigned TRBD1 or TRBD2 (5 bases each). Germline values: CDR1 MNHNS, CDR2 SASEGT. CDR3 length: 18 amino acids. V lost 2 bases and J lost 0, with 18 bases in between. CDR3 nucleotide sequence: TGTGCCAGCAGTGAATCTTTCTGGGGACGCTCTAGCACAGATACGCAGTATTTT. It encodes CASSESFWGRSSTDTQYF.

The chain employs TRBV7-9 and TRBJ1-2, with TRBD1 identical over 12 bases. The trim removed 4 bases at V and 5 bases at J, leaving 8 bases unmatched. The CDR3 contains 16 residues. Germline CDR1 SEHNR, CDR2 FQNEAQ (reference sequence). CDR3 in DNA: TGTGCCAGCAGCTCACCCGGGACAGGGGGCGCGTATGGCTACACCTTC. Its translation: CASSSPGTGGAYGYTF.

This chain joins TRBV11-2 and TRBJ1-1; D is ambiguous. CDR3 length: 14 residues. The germline V and J ends were trimmed by 1 base and 2 bases, with 8 bases remaining between them. CDR1 is SGHAT and CDR2 is FQNNGV in the germline V gene. The CDR3, as DNA: TGTGCCAGCAGCTTAGGTTTCTCTAACACTGAAGCTTTCTTT. This translates into CASSLGFSNTEAFF. The whole variable domain, remainder taken from reference TRBV11-2 and TRBJ1-1, is EAGVAQSPRYKIIEKRQSVAFWCNPISGHATLYWYQQILGQGPKLLIQFQNNGVVDDSQLPKDRFSAERLKGVDSTLKIQPAKLEDSAVYLCASSLGFSNTEAFFGQGTRLTVV.

This clone occurred once. The chain recombines TRBV6-1 with TRBJ2-3; D is unresolved. Germline V gives CDR1 MNHNS, CDR2 SASEGT. The CDR3 is made up of 15 amino acids. V was shortened by 2 bases and J by 0 bases, with 9 bases between the two germline ends. CDR3 DNA: TGTGCCAGCAGTGAATGGGCCTCTAGCACAGATACGCAGTATTTT. This encodes CASSEWASSTDTQYF.

This chain connects TRBV6-5 to TRBJ2-1; D not resolved. Per germline, CDR1 MNHEY and CDR2 SVGAGI. The CDR3 has 15 residues. V was trimmed by 3 bases and J by 7 bases, leaving 16 bases between them. The CDR3 sequence is CASSYLGSGRNEQFF. In DNA, the CDR3 is TGTGCCAGCAGTTATCTGGGGTCTGGCCGAAATGAGCAGTTCTTC.

This sequence joins TRBV29-1 and TRBJ2-2; the D gene is possibly TRBD1 (6 bases). V gave up 7 bases and J gave up 1 base, with 13 bases separating them. There are 14 residues in the CDR3. Germline assignment: CDR1 SQVTM and CDR2 ANQGSEA. CDR3 loop: CSAGQTVNTGELFF. CDR3 nucleotides: TGCAGCGCCGGACAGACAGTGAACACCGGGGAGCTGTTTTTT.

The chain uses TRBV27 and TRBJ2-7; the D gene is possibly TRBD2 (5 bases). V was shortened by 3 bases and J by 6 bases, with 12 bases between the two germline ends. This CDR3 has 13 amino acids. In germline, CDR1 is MNHEY, CDR2 SMNVEV (reference sequence). CDR3 DNA sequence: TGTGCCAGCAGTTTGCGGTTAGGGAGCGAGCAGTACTTC. Encoded protein: CASSLRLGSEQYF.

This clone was counted only a few times. This chain connects TRBV4-1 to TRBJ1-4; the D gene is possibly TRBD1 (5 bases). Deletions cut 6 bases from V and 0 bases from J, with 8 bases between. CDR1 MGHRA and CDR2 YSYEKL come from the germline V gene. The CDR3 runs 14 residues. CDR3 coding DNA: TGCGCCAGCAGGTTGACAGCAACTAATGAAAAACTGTTTTTT. Amino acids: CASRLTATNEKLFF.

The CDR3, as DNA: TGCGCCAGCAGCTTTCCCCGTATCAAGCGCGTAGACAATGAGCAGTTCTTC. This codes for CASSFPRIKRVDNEQFF. The rearrangement links TRBV5-1 to TRBJ2-1; D not resolved. Trimming removed 2 bases from V and 5 bases from J, with 20 bases in between. Looked up from germline, CDR1 is SGHRS and CDR2 is YFSETQ. The CDR3 covers 17 residues.

J is TRBJ2-3 and V is TRBV7-8; TRBD1 matches at 7 bases. CDR1 is SGHVS and CDR2 is FQNEAQ in the germline V gene. The CDR3 contains 16 residues. V was clipped by 5 bases and J by 5 bases; unmatched bases: 13. In nucleotides, the CDR3 is TGTGCCAGCAGCACCCGGACAGGAGGATTCGAAGATACGCAGTATTTT. Amino acid sequence: CASSTRTGGFEDTQYF. The variable domain in full, with the rest retrieved from reference TRBV7-8 and TRBJ2-3, is GAGVSQSPRYKVAKRGQDVALRCDPISGHVSLFWYQQALGQGPEFLTYFQNEAQLDKSGLPSDRFFAERPEGSVSTLKIQRTQQEDSAVYLCASSTRTGGFEDTQYFGPGTRLTVL.

V gene TRBV11-2 combines with J gene TRBJ2-1; either TRBD1 or TRBD2 may supply D (6 bases each). V lost 5 bases and J 5 bases, leaving 22 bases between the germline ends. Per the germline V gene, CDR1 is SGHAT and CDR2 is FQNNGV. The CDR3 runs to 17 residues. The CDR3 loop reads CASSTGTGGEIDNEQFF. In DNA form, the CDR3 reads TGTGCCAGCAGCACAGGGACCGGAGGGGAGATAGACAATGAGCAGTTCTTC.

The chain links TRBV28 to TRBJ2-7; the D gene is possibly TRBD2 (6 bases). Looked up from germline, CDR1 is MDHEN and CDR2 is SYDVKM. The V gene lost 5 bases and the J gene lost 2 bases, with 16 bases spanning the gap. The CDR3 contains 15 residues. CDR3 sequence reads: CASSPRGGVTYEQYF. The CDR3 nucleotides read TGTGCCAGCAGTCCCCGAGGAGGGGTGACCTACGAGCAGTACTTC.

The chain is built from TRBV19 and TRBJ2-1; D gene uncertain. CDR3 length: 17 residues. Trimming pared 5 bases from V and 5 bases from J, leaving 22 bases between. CDR1 is LNHDA, CDR2 SQIVND, per germline (reference sequence). In DNA form, the CDR3 reads TGTGCCAGTAGTGGGATAAGACTTAATGAAATTCACAATGAGCAGTTCTTC. It translates to CASSGIRLNEIHNEQFF.

The chain is built from TRBV6-5 and TRBJ2-1, with D hard to call. The V end lost 0 bases, the J end lost 0 bases, and 9 bases lay between the germline ends. The CDR3 is made up of 16 amino acids. Germline loops: CDR1 MNHEY, CDR2 SVGAGI. The CDR3 coding sequence is TGTGCCAGCAGTTACTCGCTGTCGAGCTCCTACAATGAGCAGTTCTTC. It specifies CASSYSLSSSYNEQFF.

V gene TRBV6-1 combines with J gene TRBJ2-2; no clear D. The V gene lost 0 bases and the J gene lost 5 bases, with 10 bases spanning the gap. The length of the CDR3 is 15 residues. CDR1 MNHNS and CDR2 SASEGT come from the germline V gene. CDR3 sequence reads: CASSEANRRTGELFF. The CDR3 region has the DNA TGTGCCAGCAGTGAAGCAAATCGAAGGACCGGGGAGCTGTTTTTT.

The V call is TRBV19, the J call TRBJ1-1; D uncertain. In germline, CDR1 is LNHDA, CDR2 SQIVND (reference sequence). This CDR3 comprises 13 residues. Deletions cut 6 bases from V and 5 bases from J, with 13 bases between. CDR3 coding DNA: TGTGCCAGTAGGTCTCCTTCCGTTACTGAAGCTTTCTTT. This gives the protein CASRSPSVTEAFF.

The chain is built from TRBV4-1 and TRBJ2-1, with TRBD1 identical over 7 bases. The V gene's germline CDR1 is MGHRA and CDR2 YSYEKL. With 4 bases clipped from V and 6 bases from J, the junction kept 15 bases outside the gene matches. CDR3 length: 17 residues. This CDR3 is CASSPQGDRARVNEQFF. CDR3 DNA sequence: TGCGCCAGCAGCCCTCAGGGGGATAGGGCTCGGGTCAATGAGCAGTTCTTC.

V usage is TRBV7-9 and J usage is TRBJ1-2; D might be TRBD1 (6 bases). The CDR3 is made up of 16 amino acids. The V gene's germline CDR1 is SEHNR and CDR2 FQNEAQ (reference sequence). The V and J ends lost 0 bases and 5 bases respectively, with 16 bases between them. The CDR3 coding sequence is TGTGCCAGCAGCTTAGCTTTTGGGGGCGGCGAGTATGGCTACACCTTC. Its translation is CASSLAFGGGEYGYTF.

The rearrangement links TRBV5-6 to TRBJ2-1; 10 bases align to TRBD2. This CDR3 has 17 residues. Germline lookup yields CDR1 SGHDT and CDR2 YYEEEE. Germline trimming cut 1 base from V and 0 bases from J; bases unmatched to any gene: 4. As DNA, the CDR3 is TGTGCCAGCAGCTTGACACCTAGCGGGAGCTCCTACAATGAGCAGTTCTTC. As protein: CASSLTPSGSSYNEQFF.

This chain uses TRBV6-1 with TRBJ1-5, with 7 bases matching TRBD1. Trimming took 2 bases from V and 3 from J; bases not matched to a gene: 7. From germline, CDR1 is MNHNS and CDR2 SASEGT. This CDR3 contains 16 residues. In DNA form, the CDR3 reads TGTGCCAGCAGTGAAAGGGCCGGACAGGTCAATCAGCCCCAGCATTTT. Amino acids: CASSERAGQVNQPQHF.

This chain connects TRBV6-1 to TRBJ1-2; no firm D call. Germline loops: CDR1 MNHNS, CDR2 SASEGT. With 6 bases removed from V and 6 bases from J, the gap between germline ends came to 8 bases. This CDR3 is 11 amino acids long. CDR3: CASRFRDGYTF. The CDR3, as DNA: TGTGCCAGCAGGTTTAGGGATGGCTACACCTTC.

In DNA form, the CDR3 reads TGTGCCTGCGTCGGGCAGGGAATGTACAATGAGCAGTTCTTC. It encodes CACVGQGMYNEQFF. The chain employs TRBV30 and TRBJ2-1; possibly TRBD1 for D (5 bases). This CDR3 spans 14 amino acids. With 6 bases removed from V and 4 bases from J, the gap between germline ends came to 16 bases. Germline values: CDR1 GTSNPN, CDR2 SVGIG (reference sequence).